This T cell receptor beta chain was documented in a study of OX40 agonist ivuxolimab in advanced cancers. Study-wide context: A diagnosis of hepatocellular carcinoma, melanoma, renal cell or head and neck cancer was present in dose-escalation patients. Study observations and caveats: Antigen targets of the expanded peripheral T cells went undetermined.

With respect to this clone: Its antigen remains unknown.

Clones were read by immunoSEQ multiplex PCR, and TCRdb kept only the in-frame ones, dropping some. The sample consists of fewer than 85,000 clones, under 85% of them appearing once. The CDR3 sequence is 15 residues long. In germline, CDR1 is MNHNS, CDR2 SASEGT. V was clipped by 2 bases and J by 2 bases, with 12 bases between them. The chain uses TRBV6-1 and TRBJ2-5; D possibly corresponds to TRBD1 (5 bases). Here the sequenced sample was CD4+ or CD8+ T cells sorted from blood, taken in a trial of the OX40 agonist ivuxolimab. The sequence was collected from an adult with an advanced solid tumor such as melanoma, head and neck, liver or kidney cancer. The CDR3 is CASSELRQTQETQYF. In DNA form, the CDR3 reads TGTGCCAGCAGTGAACTGAGACAGACTCAAGAGACCCAGTACTTC.